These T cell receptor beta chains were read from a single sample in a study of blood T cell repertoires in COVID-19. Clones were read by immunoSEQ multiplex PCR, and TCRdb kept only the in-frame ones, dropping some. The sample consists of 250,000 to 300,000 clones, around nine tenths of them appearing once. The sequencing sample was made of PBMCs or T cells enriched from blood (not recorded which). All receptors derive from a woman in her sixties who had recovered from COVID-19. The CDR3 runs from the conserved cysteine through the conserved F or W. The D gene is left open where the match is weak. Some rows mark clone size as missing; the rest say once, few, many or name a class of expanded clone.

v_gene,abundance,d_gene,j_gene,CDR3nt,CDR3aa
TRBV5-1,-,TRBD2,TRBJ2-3,TGCGCCAGCAGCCTCCGGACAGGATATAGCGGGAGGGTTGCAGATACGCAGTATTTT,CASSLRTGYSGRVADTQYF
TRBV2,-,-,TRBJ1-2,TGTGCCGGCACCCGAGACTATGGCTACACCTTC,CAGTRDYGYTF
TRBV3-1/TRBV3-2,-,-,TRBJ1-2,TGTGCCAGCAGCCACGGTCGAGGAGATGGCTACACCTTC,CASSHGRGDGYTF
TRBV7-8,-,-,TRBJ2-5,TGTGCCAGCAGCTTATGGGCCAGCAAAGAGACCCAGTACTTC,CASSLWASKETQYF
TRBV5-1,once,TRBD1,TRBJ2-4,TGCGCCAGCCGGGGACAGGGCGTAAACATTCAGTACTTC,CASRGQGVNIQYF
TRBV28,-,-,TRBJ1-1,TGTGCCAGCGGCCCGATTCAAATGAACACTGAAGCTTTCTTT,CASGPIQMNTEAFF
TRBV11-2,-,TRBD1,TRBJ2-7,TGTGCCAGCATCTCTAACAGGGGCTGGCACGAGCAGTACTTC,CASISNRGWHEQYF
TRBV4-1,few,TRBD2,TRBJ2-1,TGCGCCAGCAGGACGGGTCTAGCGGGAGGCAATGAGCAGTTCTTC,CASRTGLAGGNEQFF
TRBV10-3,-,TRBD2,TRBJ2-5,TGTGCCATCAGTGAGCAAGGACTAGTACTGTTAGCTGAGACCCAGTACTTC,CAISEQGLVLLAETQYF
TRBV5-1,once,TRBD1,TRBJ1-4,TGCGCCAGCAGTACAGGGGTCGCAACTAATGAAAAACTGTTTTTT,CASSTGVATNEKLFF
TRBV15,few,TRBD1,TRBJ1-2,TGTGCCACCAGCAGAATTAGGGGGACAGGGGATCGCTATGGCTACACCTTC,CATSRIRGTGDRYGYTF
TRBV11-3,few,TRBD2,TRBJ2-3,TGTGCCAGCAGCTCCCTCTTAGCGGGAGGAGATACGCAGTATTTT,CASSSLLAGGDTQYF
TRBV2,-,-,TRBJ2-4,TGTGCCAGCAGTGAATACGGGTTTGACAAAAACATTCAGTACTTC,CASSEYGFDKNIQYF
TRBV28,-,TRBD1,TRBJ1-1,TGTGCCAGCGCCCCGGGACAGGGATTCCAGGCTTTCTTT,CASAPGQGFQAFF
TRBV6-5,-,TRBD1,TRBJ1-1,TGTGCCAGCACACAGGGGTACACTGAAGCTTTCTTT,CASTQGYTEAFF